This T cell receptor beta chain was captured in a study of cytotoxic CD8 clonotypes in ibrutinib-treated CLL. This CDR3 region has 13 residues. Germline assignment: CDR1 SNHLY and CDR2 FYNNEI. V lost 6 bases and J lost 7; bases outside the gene matches: 5. The study, taken as a whole, reports: Stable or contracted on treatment, public clonotypes were also uncommon.

Using immunoSEQ multiplex PCR, the repertoire was profiled, and TCRdb retains in-frame clones only, with some absent. The profile shows 150,000 or so clones, 81% of them singletons. Notes on this clone: Its antigen is undetermined.

The sequence was obtained from a human donor with chronic lymphocytic leukemia. The specimen comprised PBMCs, sampled after 12 months of ibrutinib treatment. The rearrangement joins TRBV2 to TRBJ2-2, with 7 bases fitting TRBD1. Here the CDR3 DNA reads TGTGCCAGCAGCACCAGACAGGGCGGGGAGCTGTTTTTT. This sequence encodes CASSTRQGGELFF.